This TCR beta chain was sequenced for a study of T cells in Graves' hyperthyroidism and ophthalmopathy (dated by TCRdb to between 2019 and 2020). With regard to the full study: Peripheral blood samples were taken at the time of initial diagnosis, prior to any treatment. A discovery cohort of about a hundred patients, about 44 with Graves' ophthalmopathy and approximately 57 with stable Graves' hyperthyroidism, was used to find distinguishing TCR V-J signatures. Prospective prediction of ophthalmopathy was tested in an independent validation cohort of 18 to 20 hyperthyroidism patients and roughly 16 patients who later progressed to ophthalmopathy. For training and testing, the 110 or so patients in the discovery cohort were randomly divided in a 7:3 ratio. The study also compared thyroid tissue and blood T-cell repertoires from roughly 6 Graves' hyperthyroidism patients. Once sampling was done, hyperthyroidism patients were given methimazole at a starting dose of 30 mg daily, whereas ophthalmopathy patients were given high-dose intravenous methylprednisolone. The paper describes TCR Vbeta CDR3 sequencing of about 140 peripheral blood samples, made up of 43 ophthalmopathy patients, around 73 hyperthyroidism patients and 17 progressor patients.

As for this clonotype: The specificity of this receptor is unknown. Per-base quality was not reported, and no clone a single base away is much larger than it.

Overall study outcomes, separate from this receptor: In validation, the model predicted progression to ophthalmopathy a median of about 6.8 months before onset, with roughly 70% sensitivity and 72.22% specificity. Most expanded thyroid clonotypes (frequency above 0.001) were also found in blood, which suggests that blood repertoires may mirror thyroid immune responses. Ophthalmopathy was separated from stable hyperthyroidism by a 13 V-J signature model, with around 90% sensitivity and approximately 84% specificity obtained in cross-validation and 80%/75% obtained in testing. Sample size was not statistically predetermined, and investigators were not blinded to group allocation.

Graves' hyperthyroidism was defined as stable when no progression to ophthalmopathy occurred over 18 months of follow-up. Hyperthyroidism patients were aged 18 to 65 years and newly diagnosed, with disease duration of less than 2 months. Any patient with an uncontrolled infection, another autoimmune disease, pregnancy or lactation was excluded. Clinical symptoms, serum thyroxine and TRAb, thyroid ultrasound, and orbital computed tomography formed the basis for the diagnoses. PBMCs were separated from roughly 10 ml of fresh peripheral blood using Ficoll-Paque density gradient centrifugation. Total RNA was extracted with Trizol reagent, and quality was checked on an Agilent 2100 Bioanalyzer. The TCR beta CDR3 regions were amplified from the RNA transcripts. The first round of RT-PCR for the TCR CDR3 was performed with the HTBI primer set and the Qiagen OneStep RT-PCR kit. The libraries were constructed in a second round of multiplex PCR and then size-selected and purified. Paired-end sequencing of the libraries was performed with 100 bp reads on an Illumina HiSeq2000. As for the authors' bioinformatics: SOAPnuke was used to process the raw data, throwing out any read that contained adapters or uncalled bases, had a mean Phred below 15, or lacked an exact constant-primer or identifier match. COPE v1.2.5 was used to merge high-quality paired reads, and clonotypes were defined as unique nucleotide sequences. MiTCR v1.1 was used to align clonotypes to the IMGT TRBV, TRBD and TRBJ reference segments. Analysis was restricted to V-J combinations with a frequency above 0.0001, which covered 99% to 99.2% of repertoires. The TCS score was defined as F50 (clonal expansion) divided by E x V (chaos), with BLOSUM62-based TCRdist calculated between CDR3 peptides within each V-J. Welch's t-statistics and random forest reduced around 520 V-J features to 10 to 15, which were used in a naive Bayes classifier (R e1071). TCRdb reanalyzed the raw reads on its own, using fastp at Q25 for trimming and MiXCR for clone calling, and kept in-frame beta chains. Each CDR3 protein appears once, grouped with its most common genes and DNA. The V and J calls follow TCRdb's processing rather than the paper's. The sample table shows approximately 640,000 distinct CDR3 sequences, and around 15% are seen once. The top ten clonotypes cover around 3.9% of the sample.

The receptor was isolated from a woman aged 25 to 39 with Graves' hyperthyroidism. The sequenced sample was blood.

The CDR3 is CASSAVGPSGEQYF. Read as DNA, the sequence is TGTGCCAGCAGTGCGGTGGGCCCTTCGGGGGAGCAGTACTTC. The receptor chain draws on TRBV2 and TRBJ2-7, with TRBD2 tentatively as D gene (5 bases match). CDR1 SNHLY and CDR2 FYNNEI were looked up in the germline V gene. V is cut by 4 bases and J by 7 bases, and the space between the germline ends is 17 bases. The CDR3 sequence holds 14 residues, the cysteine and phenylalanine included. Only the CDR3 part of the read is kept: 42 bases, read in frame from the first base.